The source of this T cell receptor beta chain is a study of shared clonotypes between healthy human individuals (dated by TCRdb to about 2020). A note on the overall study: A couple of women and a few men aged 18 to 49 years were included in the cohort. Different laboratories and diverse techniques were used to prepare libraries and sequence TCR repertoires, to increase sequencing depth and limit assay-specific biases. The study deeply sequenced blood TCR repertoires of about 5 healthy adults to estimate repertoire size and the extent of clonotype sharing between individuals. Per donor, leukapheresis produced somewhere between about 0.85 and 8.9 billion PBMCs. For each donor, three plates each were used for CD4 naive and CD4 memory, two plates were used for CD8 naive, and one plate was used for CD8 memory.

V and J lose 2 bases and 4 bases, and a span of 15 bases separates them. The CDR3 spans 16 residues, from the cysteine through the phenylalanine. The sequence is cut down to CDR3 DNA, 48 bases in frame from base 1. CDR1 and CDR2 were assigned from the germline V gene as LGHNA and YSLEER. TCR CDR3 regions were amplified from genomic DNA by multiplex PCR using the deep immunoSEQ assay. Extracted genomic DNA from each cell subset was spread evenly across all wells of several immunoSEQ 96-well plates, with each plate serving as a replicate. For sorted subsets, each replicate PCR was loaded with about 0.2 ug genomic DNA, equivalent to about 30,000 T cell genomes. The purified libraries were quantified using a Qubit 3.0 fluorometer, sized with a Bioanalyzer 2100, and then quantified again using the KAPA Library Quantification kit. A separate single-read 150-cycle Illumina NextSeq 550 flow cell was used to sequence each immunoSEQ 96-well plate. Concerning the study's data processing: Because the immunoSEQ output included only junctional sequences and no quality scores, the filtering could not be the same as the filtering used for full-length reads. To assign V/J genes and CDR3, sequences were annotated using PyIR, a Python wrapper for IgBLAST v1.9, with IMGT germline references. Reads were removed for weak V/J assignments (E-value above 1e-6), missing CDR3, stop codons, out-of-frame junctions, or ambiguous translated residues. V3J clonotypes were defined as sequences sharing the same inferred V gene, J gene, and CDR3 amino acid sequence. Percentage overlap between repertoires was computed as shared unique clonotypes divided by the size of the smaller repertoire. RTK rarefaction, the Chao1 estimator, and Recon v2.1 estimates of unobserved clonotypes were used to assess repertoire richness. For all TCRbeta clonotypes obtained by the gDNA method from a handful of donors, generation probabilities were computed with OLGA. TCRdb retrieved this table from immuneACCESS and kept in-frame rearrangements only. Not all clones are present; in checked studies, unresolved V genes account for under half, and no reason is known for the remainder. Clone size and V and J calls were adopted from that table, with D and trimming inferred from the DNA. This sample is represented by about 700,000 clones; about 92% of them were singletons. The ten largest clones represent 24% of the sample.

For the CD8 naive samples, CD45RO-negative cells were positively selected for CCR7, yielding a CD45RA+CCR7+ population from which TemRA cells were excluded. The donors were healthy, HIV-negative adults with no recently reported acute infections or vaccinations. Every donor was a Caucasian adult residing in Nashville, Tennessee, USA. Blood was collected by leukapheresis, and PBMCs were isolated by Ficoll-Histopaque density gradient centrifugation and then cryopreserved in liquid nitrogen vapor phase. Analytical flow cytometry was used to check the purity and quantity of each magnetically sorted T cell population. Genomic DNA was isolated from every sorted fraction and measured by UV absorbance on a Nanodrop 2000c. Concerning this clone: Which antigen it targets is not known. Base quality data are lacking; no much larger clone is found one base away.

Summary of the overall study and its limitations: Based on pairwise subsampling, the degree of clonotype sharing among donors was expected to be affected by sequencing depth. Even with the large sequencing depth, rarefaction of the sorted-subset datasets indicated that sequencing was incomplete. Naive subsets generally had larger estimated clonotype richness than memory subsets did. Sampling was limited to blood, and TCR repertoires in tissue likely differ from TCR repertoires in blood. Higher generation probabilities were observed for clonotypes shared by all four sorted-subset donors than for non-shared clonotypes. Because the study included only a small number of donors, the genetic and exposure-history diversity represented was limited. Across a handful of donors, around 5.4% of naive CD4, over 3% of naive CD8, about 2% of memory CD4, and 0.4% to 0.45% of memory CD8 clonotypes were shared.

The receptor comes from a man aged 25 to 40 in good health. Recombination joined TRBV4-3 with TRBJ1-3, with the D gene not clear enough to name. Sequenced sample: naive CD8+ T cells sorted from blood. The sample's cell subset or site label, decoded: CD45RA+CCR7+. CDR3 reads: CASSQSLGRVGNTIYF. The DNA reads TGCGCCAGCAGCCAATCGCTCGGGCGCGTAGGAAACACCATATATTTT.